These 29 T cell receptor beta chains share one sample of origin, sequenced in a study of cytomegalovirus exposure and HLA in healthy donors. 60 Vbeta and 13 Jbeta primers were used in PCR. Generated by immunoSEQ multiplex PCR, the TCRdb table keeps only in-frame clones and is missing some. The table lists 75,000 to 100,000 clones, under 85% of them singletons, with about a tenth in the top ten. Sequenced sample: PBMCs. All receptors come from a man between 18 and 35 years old in good health and CMV-seropositive.

The genes are TRBV5-1 and TRBJ1-2, with 11 bases matching TRBD1. The J segment lost 6 bases and the V segment lost 4 bases, leaving 8 bases of the junction unmatched. The CDR3 length is 15 residues. Per germline, CDR1 SGHRS and CDR2 YFSETQ. CDR3 in amino acids: CASSVGQGASHGYTF. CDR3 DNA: TGCGCCAGCAGCGTAGGACAGGGGGCTAGTCATGGCTACACCTTC.

This chain uses TRBV5-1 with TRBJ2-1; 9 bases are shared with TRBD2. The germline CDR1 and CDR2 sequences are SGHRS and YFSETQ. CDR3 length: 16 amino acids. Trimming removed 4 bases from V and 8 bases from J; junction bases left unmatched: 13. Here the CDR3 reads CASSTRGLANDDEQFF. The CDR3 nucleotides are TGCGCCAGCAGCACGAGAGGACTAGCGAATGACGATGAGCAGTTCTTC.

This chain joins TRBV5-1 and TRBJ2-5, with 7 bases that match TRBD1. Trimming at V came to 4 bases and at J to 5 bases, leaving 17 bases not matched to a gene. Germline V gives CDR1 SGHRS, CDR2 YFSETQ. The length of the CDR3 is 17 residues. The CDR3 spells CASSNGTVLIREETQYF. In DNA, the CDR3 is TGCGCCAGCAGCAACGGGACAGTATTAATCAGGGAGGAGACCCAGTACTTC.

The chain joins TRBV19 to TRBJ2-3; 7 bases fit TRBD1. The J segment lost 1 base and the V segment lost 6 bases, leaving 4 bases of the junction unmatched. CDR3 size: 14 residues. Germline V gene lookup returns CDR1 LNHDA and CDR2 SQIVND (reference sequence). CDR3 DNA sequence: TGTGCCAGTAGGAGGGACAGCCGCACAGATACGCAGTATTTT. Protein product: CASRRDSRTDTQYF. Based on the CDR3 plus reference TRBV19 and TRBJ2-3, the full variable domain is DGGITQSPKYLFRKEGQNVTLSCEQNLNHDAMYWYRQDPGQGLRLIYYSQIVNDFQKGDIAEGYSVSREKKESFPLTVTSAQKNPTAFYLCASRRDSRTDTQYFGPGTRLTVL.

This chain uses TRBV6-1 with TRBJ2-7; D unresolved. The CDR3 is made up of 13 amino acids. Per the germline V gene, CDR1 is MNHNS and CDR2 is SASEGT. Trimming removed 6 bases at V and 6 bases at J, with 15 bases between. CDR3 DNA: TGTGCCAGCAGGACAACCCTGTATCGCGAGCAGTACTTC. Translation: CASRTTLYREQYF.

This chain links TRBV27 with TRBJ2-3; 7 bases are shared with TRBD2. Germline loops: CDR1 MNHEY, CDR2 SMNVEV (reference sequence). V lost 3 bases to trimming and J lost 1 base; unmatched junction nucleotides: 4. The CDR3 has 15 residues. The CDR3, as DNA: TGTGCCAGCAGTTTGGGGGGGAGGGGCACAGATACGCAGTATTTT. Its protein is CASSLGGRGTDTQYF.

The CDR3 coding sequence is TGTGCCAGCAGTACGTCAGGGAACAATCAGCCCCAGCATTTT. Its translation is CASSTSGNNQPQHF. The V gene is TRBV27, the J gene TRBJ1-5, with TRBD1 as a possible D gene (5 bases). V lost 5 bases and J lost 3, with 11 bases in between. Germline V gene data show CDR1 as MNHEY and CDR2 as SMNVEV (reference sequence). The CDR3 consists of 14 residues.

The CDR3 DNA sequence: TGTGCCAGTACTCCCGGGGACAGACTCACTGAAGCTTTCTTT. Amino acids: CASTPGDRLTEAFF. V is TRBV19 and J is TRBJ1-1; 7 nucleotides match TRBD1. The length of the CDR3 is 14 residues. Germline loops: CDR1 LNHDA, CDR2 SQIVND (reference sequence). The trim removed 7 bases at V and 4 bases at J, leaving 9 bases unmatched.

J is TRBJ1-2 and V is TRBV28; D call uncertain. This CDR3 contains 13 residues. CDR1 MDHEN and CDR2 SYDVKM come from the germline V gene. V lost 3 bases to trimming and J lost 4 bases, with 9 bases between them. Here the CDR3 DNA reads TGTGCCAGCAGTTTGAGGGAACTCTATGGCTACACCTTC. It is translated as CASSLRELYGYTF.

The chain carries TRBV4-1 and TRBJ1-4; the D gene is possibly TRBD1 (5 bases). V shed 4 bases and J shed 3 bases, with 15 bases lying between them. The germline gives CDR1 MGHRA, CDR2 YSYEKL. CDR3 length equals 16 residues. The CDR3 protein is CASSPPAGRANEKLFF. The CDR3 DNA reads TGCGCCAGCAGCCCCCCAGCGGGGCGGGCTAATGAAAAACTGTTTTTT.

The genes are TRBV13 and TRBJ1-1; D might be TRBD1 (6 bases). Germline-derived CDR1 and CDR2 are PRHDT and FYEKMQ (reference sequence). Between the trimmed V and J ends, which lost 6 bases and 3 bases, there was a span of 14 bases. This CDR3 comprises 14 residues. The CDR3 bases are TGTGCCAGCAGACCACAAGGGGGTCACACTGAAGCTTTCTTT. This encodes CASRPQGGHTEAFF.

The J gene is TRBJ1-2, the V gene TRBV28; 9 bases align to TRBD1. Germline lookup yields CDR1 MDHEN and CDR2 SYDVKM. CDR3 length: 15 amino acids. The junction had 6 bases not matched to a gene; V was cut back by 0 bases and J by 7 bases. CDR3 nucleotides: TGTGCCAGCAGTTTATGGACAGGGGGAAGCGGTGGCTACACCTTC. The encoded protein is CASSLWTGGSGGYTF.

The chain uses TRBV30 and TRBJ1-2; weak D call: TRBD1 (5 bases). This CDR3 contains 14 residues. The V end was cut by 2 bases, the J end by 11 bases, with 21 bases between. Germline values: CDR1 GTSNPN, CDR2 SVGIG (reference sequence). The CDR3 region has the DNA TGTGCCTGGAGTCACAATAACCAGGGAGGGTGGTACACCTTC. Its translation is CAWSHNNQGGWYTF.

The chain recombines TRBV5-1 with TRBJ2-3; 9 nucleotides match TRBD2. CDR1 is SGHRS and CDR2 is YFSETQ in the germline V gene. This CDR3 has 15 residues. Unmatched junction bases numbered 1, after V lost 1 base and J lost 1 base. The CDR3 DNA sequence: TGCGCCAGCAGCTTGTCTAGCGGGGGCACAGATACGCAGTATTTT. Protein product: CASSLSSGGTDTQYF.

This clone has more than one count but fewer than ten. This chain connects TRBV15 to TRBJ1-5, with TRBD1 matching over 7 bases. The CDR3 runs to 14 residues. V trimming: 5 bases; J trimming: 3 bases; junction bases outside the gene matches: 4. The germline CDR1 and CDR2 sequences are LNHNV and YYDKDF (reference sequence). The CDR3 region has the DNA TGTGCCACCAGCGAGACAGGGCCCAATCAGCCCCAGCATTTT. Protein sequence: CATSETGPNQPQHF.

The rearrangement links TRBV29-1 to TRBJ2-7; 10 bases fit TRBD1. CDR3 length equals 15 residues. Germline CDR1 and CDR2: SQVTM and ANQGSEA. Trimming removed 7 bases from V and 5 bases from J; junction bases left unmatched: 14. CDR3 DNA sequence: TGCAGCGCCCCGGGGGGGGACAGGGGAGTCCACGAGCAGTACTTC. Protein product: CSAPGGDRGVHEQYF.

The chain couples TRBV5-5 to TRBJ1-3; D possibly corresponds to TRBD1 (6 bases). In germline, CDR1 is SGHKS, CDR2 YYEKEE (reference sequence). The CDR3 has 19 residues. V was trimmed by 2 bases and J by 1 base, leaving 22 bases between them. CDR3 coding DNA: TGTGCCAGCAGCTTTCGTCCCCCCACAGGGAAGACGTCTGGAAACACCATATATTTT. Translated: CASSFRPPTGKTSGNTIYF. The variable domain in full, completed from reference TRBV5-5 and TRBJ1-3, reads DAGVTQSPTHLIKTRGQQVTLRCSPISGHKSVSWYQQVLGQGPQFIFQYYEKEERGRGNFPDRFSARQFPNYSSELNVNALLLGDSALYLCASSFRPPTGKTSGNTIYFGEGSWLTVV.

The chain uses TRBV5-1 and TRBJ2-7; the match to TRBD1 covers 9 bases. J was trimmed by 5 bases and V by 3 bases; bases with no gene match: 9. The CDR3 totals 15 residues. Germline assignment: CDR1 SGHRS and CDR2 YFSETQ. CDR3 protein: CASSSPQTGGNEQYF. The CDR3 DNA reads TGCGCCAGCAGCTCCCCCCAGACAGGGGGTAACGAGCAGTACTTC.

Notes on this clone: The junction departs from the called germline gene at one end, perhaps through a read error. The gene calls are TRBV28 and TRBJ1-1, with D perhaps TRBD1 (5 bases). Germline V CDR1 and CDR2: MDHEN, SYDVKM. This CDR3 comprises 13 residues. CDR3 in DNA: TGTGCCAGCACCAGAGGCAGGGTAGGGAAGCTTCTCTTT. This encodes CASTRGRVGKLLF.

Concerning this clone: The same CDR3 arises from other DNA sequences in this sample as well. The rearrangement uses TRBV20-1 and TRBJ2-7; a weak D match, TRBD1 (5 bases). Germline assignment: CDR1 DFQATT and CDR2 SNEGSKA (reference sequence). There are 11 residues in the CDR3. Trimming took 2 bases from V and 4 from J, leaving 6 bases between them. CDR3: CSARQGYEQYF. The CDR3 DNA follows: TGCAGTGCTAGACAGGGATACGAGCAGTACTTC.

The CDR3 sequence: CASSLAYRGLDSPLHF. As DNA, the CDR3 is TGCGCCAGCAGCTTGGCCTACAGGGGGTTGGATTCACCCCTCCACTTT. The chain carries TRBV5-1 and TRBJ1-6, with TRBD1 matching 8 bases. Unmatched junction bases numbered 7, after V lost 0 bases and J lost 8 bases. CDR1 is SGHRS and CDR2 is YFSETQ in the germline V gene. The CDR3 spans 16 residues.

The chain is built from TRBV19 and TRBJ2-3; a weak D match, TRBD2 (6 bases). Looked up from germline, CDR1 is LNHDA and CDR2 is SQIVND (reference sequence). There are 16 residues in the CDR3. V was cut by 2 bases and J by 6 bases, with 18 bases left in between. The CDR3 DNA is TGTGCCAGTAGTATAACCTGGGACTCTCCTGGGGATACGCAGTATTTT. Amino acids: CASSITWDSPGDTQYF.

The chain carries TRBV11-2 and TRBJ2-7; perhaps TRBD2 as D (7 bases). CDR1 is SGHAT, CDR2 FQNNGV, per germline. CDR3 length equals 14 residues. Trimming cost V 0 bases and J 5 bases, with 11 bases left between them. The CDR3 region is CASSLDLGGHEQYF. As DNA, the CDR3 is TGTGCCAGCAGCTTAGATCTCGGGGGGCACGAGCAGTACTTC.

The J gene is TRBJ2-2, the V gene TRBV5-1, with D unclear. V was pared by 0 bases and J by 2 bases, with 8 bases between. From germline, CDR1 is SGHRS and CDR2 YFSETQ. The CDR3 is 15 amino acids. The CDR3 reads CASSLADINTGELFF. CDR3 bases: TGCGCCAGCAGCTTGGCTGACATTAACACCGGGGAGCTGTTTTTT.

The chain links TRBV25-1 to TRBJ2-5, with 10 bases fitting TRBD2. Germline loops: CDR1 MGHDK, CDR2 SYGVNS. J was trimmed by 1 base and V by 3 bases; bases with no gene match: 2. This CDR3 has 15 residues. The CDR3: CASSDQRGGQETQYF. DNA of the CDR3: TGTGCCAGCAGTGATCAGCGGGGGGGCCAAGAGACCCAGTACTTC.

This chain links TRBV7-8 with TRBJ1-5, with D perhaps TRBD1 (5 bases). CDR3 length: 17 residues. Between the trimmed V and J ends, which lost 3 bases and 2 bases, there was a span of 17 bases. CDR1 and CDR2 from the germline V gene are SGHVS and FQNEAQ. In DNA, the CDR3 is TGTGCCAGCAGCTTTTCGGCGTGGGGGGGTGGCAATCAGCCCCAGCATTTT. It yields the protein CASSFSAWGGGNQPQHF.

The V call is TRBV7-2, the J call TRBJ2-1, with 8 bases that match TRBD2. This CDR3 spans 17 amino acids. The germline CDR1 and CDR2 sequences are SGHTA and FQGNSA. V trimming: 8 bases; J trimming: 2 bases; junction bases outside the gene matches: 14. CDR3 coding DNA: TGTGCCAGCCCTCCAGACCCAGCGGGGGCTACCTACAATGAGCAGTTCTTC. This sequence encodes CASPPDPAGATYNEQFF.

The chain employs TRBV28 and TRBJ1-6; 8 bases align to TRBD1. V lost 3 bases and J lost 5; bases outside the gene matches: 6. The V gene's germline CDR1 is MDHEN and CDR2 SYDVKM. The CDR3 has 16 residues. The CDR3 sequence: CASSFGGQVNNSPLHF. CDR3 DNA: TGTGCCAGCAGTTTTGGGGGACAGGTCAATAATTCACCCCTCCACTTT.

This sequence joins TRBV5-5 and TRBJ2-1; 8 bases line up with TRBD2. Germline loops: CDR1 SGHKS, CDR2 YYEKEE (reference sequence). The CDR3 loop spans 15 amino acids. Unmatched junction bases numbered 3, after V lost 4 bases and J lost 0 bases. CDR3 protein: CASSIAGSSYNEQFF. In nucleotides, the CDR3 is TGTGCCAGCAGCATAGCGGGGAGCTCCTACAATGAGCAGTTCTTC.